The next 13 T cell receptor beta chains were all read from a single sample in a study of CD8 T cells in Susac syndrome. Random-hexamer reverse transcription was applied to about 0.5 to 1 ug RNA. TCRdb independently ran MiXCR on the immunoSEQ multiplex PCR reads; one entry per CDR3 protein. Among some 100,000 distinct CDR3 sequences, around 92% were seen once, and the ten largest hold 0.093%. Material: CD4+ T cells from PBMCs. The receptors stem from a human donor with multiple sclerosis.

The chain carries TRBV20-1 and TRBJ1-1, with a possible D match to TRBD1 (6 bases). CDR3 length equals 14 residues. Trimming stripped 6 bases from V and 5 bases from J, with 19 bases between. Germline-derived CDR1 and CDR2 are DFQATT and SNEGSKA (reference sequence). The DNA of the CDR3 is TGCAGTGCAGATTCTGGACAGTTCGCGACTGAAGCTTTCTTT. This codes for CSADSGQFATEAFF.

The gene calls are TRBV7-2 and TRBJ2-5; 7 bases fit TRBD2. CDR3 size: 13 residues. V shed 5 bases, J shed 4 bases, and the junction held 4 bases outside the gene matches. Germline values: CDR1 SGHTA, CDR2 FQGNSA. CDR3 residues: CASSRWGGETQYF. DNA of the CDR3: TGTGCCAGCAGCAGGTGGGGGGGAGAGACCCAGTACTTC.

This CDR3 reads CASDPSSAEAFF. The CDR3 nucleotides are TGTGCAAGTGATCCAAGTTCGGCCGAAGCTTTCTTT. V is TRBV12-2 and J is TRBJ1-1. TRBV12-2 is an annotated pseudogene. CDR3 length equals 12 residues.

This sequence joins TRBV5-5 and TRBJ2-5; a possible D gene is TRBD1 (5 bases). CDR1 is SGHKS and CDR2 is YYEKEE in the germline V gene (reference sequence). The germline V and J ends were trimmed by 2 bases and 0 bases, with 11 bases remaining between them. The CDR3 runs to 15 residues. The CDR3, as DNA: TGTGCCAGCAGCTTCGGACAAACCCACCAAGAGACCCAGTACTTC. Amino acids: CASSFGQTHQETQYF.

V usage is TRBV6-2 or TRBV6-3 and J usage is TRBJ2-7; possibly TRBD1 for D (5 bases). Trimming cost V 5 bases and J 3 bases, with 11 bases left between them. Germline lookup yields CDR1 MNHEY and CDR2 SVGEGT. This CDR3 contains 13 residues. CDR3 in amino acids: CASSLMQGYEQYF. CDR3 nucleotides: TGTGCCAGCAGTCTAATGCAGGGCTACGAGCAGTACTTC.

This chain links TRBV7-9 with TRBJ1-4; D unresolved. CDR3 length: 14 amino acids. Germline V lookup: CDR1 SEHNR, CDR2 FQNEAQ (reference sequence). Trimming stripped 4 bases from V and 8 bases from J, with 14 bases between. CDR3 sequence: CASSSPAMGEKLFF. The CDR3 DNA is TGTGCCAGCAGCTCCCCGGCAATGGGGGAAAAACTGTTTTTT.

This chain connects TRBV3-1 to TRBJ1-1; D is ambiguous. Germline V lookup: CDR1 LGHDT, CDR2 YNNKEL (reference sequence). Trimming took off 1 base at V and 3 bases at J, with 12 bases between the two ends. The CDR3 is 15 residues long. The CDR3 loop reads CASSQGAGWDTEAFF. The CDR3 DNA reads TGTGCCAGCAGCCAAGGGGCAGGTTGGGACACTGAAGCTTTCTTT.

The chain is built from TRBV7-2 and TRBJ1-1, with TRBD1 identical over 7 bases. J lost 1 base, V lost 5 bases, and 7 bases had no gene match. This CDR3 contains 15 residues. The germline CDR1 and CDR2 sequences are SGHTA and FQGNSA. The CDR3 DNA is TGTGCCAGCAGCCTCCGACAGGGACCGAACACTGAAGCTTTCTTT. Translation gives CASSLRQGPNTEAFF.

This clonotype has just one count. The chain links TRBV24-1 to TRBJ2-3; D gene ambiguous. Trimming removed 4 bases at V and 6 bases at J, with 4 bases between. The CDR3 length is 11 residues. Looked up from germline, CDR1 is KGHDR and CDR2 is SFDVKD. Here the CDR3 reads CATSETDTQYF. CDR3 in DNA: TGTGCCACCAGTGAAACCGATACGCAGTATTTT.

The chain uses TRBV5-1 and TRBJ2-7, with D possibly matching TRBD2 (6 bases). This CDR3 is 13 amino acids long. In germline, CDR1 is SGHRS, CDR2 YFSETQ. The germline V and J ends were trimmed by 3 bases and 2 bases, with 9 bases remaining between them. The DNA of the CDR3 is TGCGCCAGCAGCTCGGGGGAGACCTACGAGCAGTACTTC. Its translation: CASSSGETYEQYF.

The V and J genes are TRBV7-6 and TRBJ2-6, with 9 bases aligning to TRBD2. The CDR3 covers 19 residues. The germline CDR1 and CDR2 sequences are SGHVS and FNYEAQ. With 4 bases clipped from V and 4 bases from J, the junction kept 14 bases outside the gene matches. The CDR3 loop reads CASSSRGGSGGSGANVLTF. The CDR3 bases are TGTGCCAGCAGCTCCCGGGGGGGTAGCGGGGGATCCGGGGCCAACGTCCTGACTTTC.

The chain has TRBV7-2 and TRBJ2-6, with D possibly called TRBD1 or TRBD2 (5 bases each). The CDR3 has 16 residues. Germline assignment: CDR1 SGHTA and CDR2 FQGNSA. V was cut by 2 bases and J by 2 bases, with 10 bases left in between. CDR3 nucleotide sequence: TGTGCCAGCAGCTTACTGGTGGGGGCTGGGGCCAACGTCCTGACTTTC. Translated, it gives CASSLLVGAGANVLTF.

The chain joins TRBV7-3 to TRBJ1-2; 8 positions agree with TRBD1. The V gene's germline CDR1 is SGHTA and CDR2 FQGTGA. The CDR3 sequence is 14 residues long. The trim removed 5 bases at V and 8 bases at J, leaving 10 bases unmatched. In DNA form, the CDR3 reads TGTGCCAGCAGCCCGCATGGACAGGGCGGAGGCTACACCTTC. This sequence encodes CASSPHGQGGGYTF.